This T cell receptor beta chain was sequenced during a study of OX40 agonist ivuxolimab in advanced cancers. Study context: One hepatocellular carcinoma and a couple of cutaneous melanoma patients partially responded.

Assay: immunoSEQ multiplex PCR; the TCRdb copy retains only in-frame clones and omits some. The table shows fewer than 85,000 clones, with over 80% occurring only once. Autoimmune disease history or systemic immunosuppression led to patient exclusion. Comments on this clone: Its specificity is not known.

General study points: Circulating CD4+ and CD8+ T cells showed clonal expansion by week 6 at 0.1 to 3.0 mg/kg.

Germline loops: CDR1 SQVTM, CDR2 ANQGSEA. The V segment lost 6 bases and the J segment 4 bases; nucleotides outside the gene matches: 4. The CDR3 spans 13 residues. The receptor was derived from an adult with an advanced solid tumor such as melanoma, head and neck, liver or kidney cancer. This specimen was CD4+ or CD8+ T cells sorted from blood, taken in a trial of the OX40 agonist ivuxolimab. The chain recombines TRBV29-1 with TRBJ2-7; TRBD1 agrees at 12 bases. In DNA form, the CDR3 reads TGCAGCGTGATGGGACAGGGGGCTTACGAGCAGTACTTC. Its translation: CSVMGQGAYEQYF.